These 20 T cell receptor beta chains came from one sample sequenced in a study of shared clonotypes between healthy human individuals. Libraries were prepared by immunoSEQ multiplex PCR; TCRdb keeps only in-frame clonotypes and omits some of them. The data show fewer than 1 million clones, with around 96% seen just once and roughly 0.23% held by the top ten. In the naive CD8 group, cells lacked CD45RO and were positively selected for CCR7, so terminally differentiated effector memory CD45RA+ cells were left out. Sequencing was done on a sample of naive CD8+ T cells sorted from blood. The receptors here all came from a man aged 25-45 years in good health.

The chain is built from TRBV10-3 and TRBJ1-1; D uncertain. The CDR3 extends over 11 amino acids. CDR1 ENHRY and CDR2 SYGVKD come from the germline V gene. V lost 7 bases and J lost 2, with 5 bases in between. The CDR3 region has the DNA TGTGCCATCAAGAGAAACACTGAAGCTTTCTTT. This translates into CAIKRNTEAFF.

The chain recombines TRBV5-4 with TRBJ2-7, with D tentatively TRBD1 or TRBD2 (5 bases each). V was shortened by 4 bases and J by 3 bases, with 20 bases between the two germline ends. The germline V gene encodes CDR1 SGHNT and CDR2 YYREEE (reference sequence). This CDR3 has 16 amino acids. DNA for the CDR3: TGTGCCAGCAGCGGGGACCTTTCTAATAAGTTCTACGAGCAGTACTTC. Translating gives CASSGDLSNKFYEQYF.

This sequence joins TRBV12-5 and TRBJ1-2; 7 bases line up with TRBD1. CDR3 length: 17 amino acids. The germline V gene encodes CDR1 LGHNT and CDR2 FRNRAP. Germline trimming cut 2 bases from V and 6 bases from J; bases unmatched to any gene: 15. CDR3 sequence: CASGLFPLRQGGDGYTF. The CDR3 nucleotides are TGTGCTAGTGGTTTGTTTCCCCTTAGACAGGGCGGCGATGGCTACACCTTC. The variable domain in full, completed from reference TRBV12-5 and TRBJ1-2, reads DARVTQTPRHKVTEMGQEVTMRCQPILGHNTVFWYRQTMMQGLELLAYFRNRAPLDDSGMPKDRFSAEMPDATLATLKIQPSEPRDSAVYFCASGLFPLRQGGDGYTFGSGTRLTVV.

The V call is TRBV27, the J call TRBJ1-5; D unresolved. The CDR3 spans 15 residues. Trimming cost V 5 bases and J 3 bases, with 14 bases left between them. Germline loops: CDR1 MNHEY, CDR2 SMNVEV (reference sequence). CDR3 loop: CASSQLGGNNQPQHF. DNA of the CDR3: TGTGCCAGCAGTCAACTAGGCGGGAACAATCAGCCCCAGCATTTT.

The chain couples TRBV4-1 to TRBJ2-1, with D possibly being TRBD2 (5 bases). The CDR3 has 18 residues. Germline V lookup: CDR1 MGHRA, CDR2 YSYEKL. V lost 3 bases, J lost 0 bases, and 18 bases lay in between. The CDR3 here is CASSHRLERSSSYNEQFF. The DNA of the CDR3 is TGCGCCAGCAGCCATCGCTTGGAGCGGTCCAGCTCCTACAATGAGCAGTTCTTC.

This clone showed up just once. V usage is TRBV7-6 and J usage is TRBJ2-5, with 7 bases lining up with TRBD1. Losses at the gene ends were 1 base for V and 1 base for J; bases not matched to a gene: 6. This CDR3 is built from 16 residues. Per germline, CDR1 SGHVS and CDR2 FNYEAQ. CDR3 nucleotide sequence: TGTGCCAGCAGCTTAGTGGTGGGACAGCGCCAAGAGACCCAGTACTTC. Amino acids: CASSLVVGQRQETQYF.

This chain links TRBV7-9 with TRBJ2-2; the D call may be TRBD1 or TRBD2 (5 bases each). This CDR3 is 17 amino acids long. The germline CDR1 and CDR2 sequences are SEHNR and FQNEAQ (reference sequence). Trimming cost V 6 bases and J 1 base, with 18 bases left between them. CDR3: CASSPLAGTENTGELFF. The CDR3 nucleotides are TGTGCCAGCAGTCCCCTGGCCGGGACGGAGAACACCGGGGAGCTGTTTTTT.

The chain couples TRBV11-1 to TRBJ2-1; TRBD2 agrees at 11 bases. V lost 5 bases and J lost 1; bases outside the gene matches: 4. CDR1 SGHAT and CDR2 FQDESV come from the germline V gene (reference sequence). This CDR3 region has 16 residues. CDR3 bases: TGTGCCAGCAGCCCCTTAGCGGGAGGGTCCTACAATGAGCAGTTCTTC. Amino acid sequence: CASSPLAGGSYNEQFF.

The V call is TRBV28, the J call TRBJ2-1; 8 nucleotides agree with TRBD1. Germline V gene lookup returns CDR1 MDHEN and CDR2 SYDVKM. The CDR3 covers 13 residues. The ends lost 6 bases at V and 7 bases at J; junction bases unmatched: 5. CDR3 DNA sequence: TGTGCCAGCAGGCGGCAGGGGGCGAATGAGCAGTTCTTC. This translates into CASRRQGANEQFF.

In the case of this clone: The same CDR3 can be traced to other DNA sequences in this sample. This chain joins TRBV7-9 and TRBJ2-2, with no clear D. Germline assignment: CDR1 SEHNR and CDR2 FQNEAQ (reference sequence). The CDR3 contains 13 residues. The germline V and J ends were trimmed by 3 bases and 5 bases, with 7 bases remaining between them. The CDR3 DNA sequence: TGTGCCAGCAGCTTTTATCTGACCGGGGAGCTGTTTTTT. As protein: CASSFYLTGELFF.

This rearrangement joins TRBV7-9 to TRBJ2-1; D might be TRBD1 or TRBD2, each matching 6 bases. The ends were cut back, 5 bases at V and 2 bases at J, with 16 bases in the middle. The CDR3 covers 16 residues. From germline, CDR1 is SEHNR and CDR2 FQNEAQ (reference sequence). CDR3 DNA: TGTGCCAGCAGCACCCGGTTGGGGGGCGCCTACAATGAGCAGTTCTTC. This encodes CASSTRLGGAYNEQFF.

The genes are TRBV9 and TRBJ2-1; tentative D call: TRBD1 (5 bases). CDR3 size: 13 residues. V gave up 3 bases and J gave up 13 bases, with 17 bases separating them. Germline V gene sequence: CDR1 SGDLS, CDR2 YYNGEE. CDR3 nucleotide sequence: TGTGCCAGCAGCGCTCCTTCCACCAGGGAACAGTTCTTC. Protein: CASSAPSTREQFF. The variable domain in full, with the rest retrieved from reference TRBV9 and TRBJ2-1, is DSGVTQTPKHLITATGQRVTLRCSPRSGDLSVYWYQQSLDQGLQFLIQYYNGEERAKGNILERFSAQQFPDLHSELNLSSLELGDSALYFCASSAPSTREQFFGPGTRLTVL.

The V call is TRBV2, the J call TRBJ2-1; 7 nucleotides match TRBD2. The CDR3 extends over 14 amino acids. CDR1 and CDR2 from the germline V gene are SNHLY and FYNNEI. With V trimmed by 5 bases and J by 0 bases, 1 base remained unmatched. CDR3 residues: CASSREVSYNEQFF. The CDR3 DNA sequence: TGTGCCAGCAGTCGGGAGGTCTCCTACAATGAGCAGTTCTTC.

This clone was picked up one time. This chain joins TRBV5-5 and TRBJ2-2, with TRBD2 identical over 13 bases. CDR3 length: 18 amino acids. V shed 4 bases, J shed 2 bases, and the junction held 8 bases outside the gene matches. Per the germline V gene, CDR1 is SGHKS and CDR2 is YYEKEE (reference sequence). CDR3 sequence: CASSTGLAGALNTGELFF. The CDR3 DNA is TGTGCCAGCAGCACTGGACTAGCGGGAGCGCTTAACACCGGGGAGCTGTTTTTT.

The rearrangement uses TRBV5-1 and TRBJ1-5, with TRBD1 identical over 9 bases. Germline V gene lookup returns CDR1 SGHRS and CDR2 YFSETQ. This CDR3 has 15 amino acids. V was clipped by 1 base and J by 8 bases; unmatched bases: 7. The CDR3 DNA sequence: TGCGCCAGCAGCTTGACGGACAGGGGAGGGGAGCCCCAGCATTTT. Its translation is CASSLTDRGGEPQHF. Filled out from reference TRBV5-1 and TRBJ1-5, the complete variable domain reads KAGVTQTPRYLIKTRGQQVTLSCSPISGHRSVSWYQQTPGQGLQFLFEYFSETQRNKGNFPGRFSGRQFSNSRSEMNVSTLELGDSALYLCASSLTDRGGEPQHFGDGTRLSIL.

The rearrangement joins TRBV5-5 to TRBJ1-1; D is unclear. Germline CDR1 and CDR2: SGHKS and YYEKEE (reference sequence). Trimming stripped 5 bases from V and 6 bases from J, with 11 bases between. CDR3 length: 12 amino acids. CDR3 sequence: CASSSLAPEAFF. The CDR3 DNA sequence: TGTGCCAGCAGTTCGTTGGCACCTGAAGCTTTCTTT.

This clone appeared a single time. The rearrangement uses TRBV11-3 and TRBJ2-3; 10 nucleotides line up with TRBD2. V shed 2 bases, J shed 3 bases, and the junction held 17 bases outside the gene matches. The CDR3 has 20 amino acids. Germline-derived CDR1 and CDR2 are SGHNT and YENEEA. CDR3: CASSLSPGIAGGGETDTQYF. CDR3 coding DNA: TGTGCCAGCAGCTTATCCCCTGGGATAGCGGGAGGAGGAGAGACAGATACGCAGTATTTT.

The CDR3 coding sequence is TGTGCCAGCAGCTTCGACGTGGGTAATGAGCAGTTCTTC. It yields the protein CASSFDVGNEQFF. This rearrangement joins TRBV27 to TRBJ2-1, with D unresolved. The CDR3 spans 13 residues. Deletions cut 6 bases from V and 7 bases from J, with 13 bases between. Germline V gene data show CDR1 as MNHEY and CDR2 as SMNVEV (reference sequence).

The chain recombines TRBV27 with TRBJ2-7; no firm D call. Germline assignment: CDR1 MNHEY and CDR2 SMNVEV (reference sequence). The V and J ends lost 4 bases and 1 base respectively, with 8 bases between them. The length of the CDR3 is 13 residues. CDR3 amino acids: CASSSGGSYEQYF. The DNA of the CDR3 is TGTGCCAGCAGTTCGGGCGGATCCTACGAGCAGTACTTC.

The V call is TRBV7-6, the J call TRBJ2-7, with D tentatively TRBD2 (6 bases). Germline V gene data show CDR1 as SGHVS and CDR2 as FNYEAQ. The V end lost 5 bases, the J end lost 1 base, and 24 bases lay between the germline ends. This CDR3 comprises 18 residues. CDR3 coding DNA: TGTGCCAGCAGCCCTAGGGCGGGGCAGGGCCCTCTATCCTACGAGCAGTACTTC. This sequence encodes CASSPRAGQGPLSYEQYF.